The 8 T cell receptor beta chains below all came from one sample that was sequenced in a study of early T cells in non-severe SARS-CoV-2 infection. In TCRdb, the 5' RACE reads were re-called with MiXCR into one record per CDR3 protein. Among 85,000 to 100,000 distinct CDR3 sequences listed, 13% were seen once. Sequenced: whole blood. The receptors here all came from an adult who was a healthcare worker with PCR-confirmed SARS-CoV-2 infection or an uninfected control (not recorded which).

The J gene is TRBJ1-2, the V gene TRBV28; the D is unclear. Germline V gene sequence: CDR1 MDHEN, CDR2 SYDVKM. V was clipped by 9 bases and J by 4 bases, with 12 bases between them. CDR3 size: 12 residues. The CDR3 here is CASSTATYGYTF. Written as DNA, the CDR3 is TGTGCCAGTTCCACGGCTACCTATGGCTACACCTTC.

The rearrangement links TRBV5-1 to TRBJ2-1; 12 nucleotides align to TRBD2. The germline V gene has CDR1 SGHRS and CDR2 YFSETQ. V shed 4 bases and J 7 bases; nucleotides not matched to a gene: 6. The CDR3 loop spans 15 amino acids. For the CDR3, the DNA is TGCGCCAGCAGCATAGGACTAGCGGGGATAAATGAGCAGTTCTTC. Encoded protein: CASSIGLAGINEQFF.

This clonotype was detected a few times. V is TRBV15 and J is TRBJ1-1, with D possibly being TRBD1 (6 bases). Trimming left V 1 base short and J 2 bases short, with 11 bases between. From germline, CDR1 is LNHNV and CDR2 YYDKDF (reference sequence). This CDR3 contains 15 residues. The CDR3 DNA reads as TGTGCCACCAGCAGAGGACAGGTCCCTAACACTGAAGCTTTCTTT. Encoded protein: CATSRGQVPNTEAFF. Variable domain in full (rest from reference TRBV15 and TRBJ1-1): DAMVIQNPRYQVTQFGKPVTLSCSQTLNHNVMYWYQQKSSQAPKLLFHYYDKDFNNEADTPDNFQSRRPNTSFCFLDIRSPGLGDTAMYLCATSRGQVPNTEAFFGQGTRLTVV.

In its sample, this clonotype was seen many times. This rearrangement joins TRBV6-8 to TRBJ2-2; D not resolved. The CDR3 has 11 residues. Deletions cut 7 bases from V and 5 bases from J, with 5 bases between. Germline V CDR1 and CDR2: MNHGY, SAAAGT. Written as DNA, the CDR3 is TGTGCCAGCAATATTACCGGGGAGCTGTTTTTT. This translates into CASNITGELFF.

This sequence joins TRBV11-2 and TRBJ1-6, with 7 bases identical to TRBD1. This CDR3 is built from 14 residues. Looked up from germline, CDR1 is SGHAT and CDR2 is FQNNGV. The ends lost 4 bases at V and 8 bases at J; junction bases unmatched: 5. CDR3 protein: CASSSQGSYSPLHF. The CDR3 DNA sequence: TGTGCCAGCAGCTCACAGGGGAGTTATTCACCCCTCCACTTT.

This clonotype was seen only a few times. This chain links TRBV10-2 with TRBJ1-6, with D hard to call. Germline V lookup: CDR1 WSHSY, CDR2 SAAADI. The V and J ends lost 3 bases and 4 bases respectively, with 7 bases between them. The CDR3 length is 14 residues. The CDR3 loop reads CASSDVGYNSPLHF. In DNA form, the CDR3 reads TGCGCCAGCAGTGATGTAGGTTATAATTCACCCCTCCACTTT.

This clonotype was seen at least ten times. CDR3 amino acids: CASSSGLRNTEAFF. The CDR3 DNA sequence: TGTGCCAGCAGCTCGGGACTCAGGAACACTGAAGCTTTCTTT. V is TRBV7-3 and J is TRBJ1-1; D may be TRBD1 (5 bases). V lost 4 bases and J lost 1, with 10 bases in between. The CDR3 is 14 residues long. In germline, CDR1 is SGHTA, CDR2 FQGTGA.

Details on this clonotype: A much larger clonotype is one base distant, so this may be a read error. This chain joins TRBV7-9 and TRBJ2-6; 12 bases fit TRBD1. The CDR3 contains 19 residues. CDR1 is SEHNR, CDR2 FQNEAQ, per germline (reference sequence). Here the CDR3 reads CVSSTDRDRGPSGANVLTF. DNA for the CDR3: TGTGTCAGCAGCACCGACCGGGACAGGGGGCCGTCTGGGGCCAACGTCCTGACTTTC.